The 26 T cell receptor beta chains listed next were all sequenced from one sample in a study of blood T cell repertoires in COVID-19. Libraries were prepared by immunoSEQ multiplex PCR; TCRdb keeps only in-frame clonotypes and omits some of them. The sample lists 250,000 to 350,000 clones, approximately 90% seen once, with about 3% in the top ten. The sequenced sample consisted of peripheral blood. The receptors derive from a woman between 25 and 40 years old with active or convalescent COVID-19.

In this sample, this clone turned up a few times. The chain combines TRBV5-4 with TRBJ1-1; 12 bases map to TRBD1. This CDR3 is 16 amino acids long. Germline V lookup: CDR1 SGHNT, CDR2 YYREEE (reference sequence). With V trimmed by 5 bases and J by 2 bases, 7 bases remained unmatched. The CDR3 nucleotides are TGTGCCAGCAGGACGGGACAGGGGGCGGGTAACACTGAAGCTTTCTTT. Its protein product is CASRTGQGAGNTEAFF.

This chain connects TRBV30 to TRBJ2-2; 8 positions agree with TRBD1. The germline gives CDR1 GTSNPN, CDR2 SVGIG (reference sequence). The CDR3 contains 15 residues. Trimming removed 3 bases from V and 4 bases from J; junction bases left unmatched: 7. DNA for the CDR3: TGTGCCTGGAGGATGGGACAGGTGATCACCGGGGAGCTGTTTTTT. Translated, it gives CAWRMGQVITGELFF.

CDR3 sequence (DNA): TGTGCCAGCAGTTACTCCGGACAGGGAAGCTACGAGCAGTACTTC. The encoded protein is CASSYSGQGSYEQYF. The chain combines TRBV6-6 with TRBJ2-7, with 8 bases lining up with TRBD1. CDR3 length: 15 residues. Germline trimming cut 0 bases from V and 3 bases from J; bases unmatched to any gene: 4. Germline V gene lookup returns CDR1 MNHNY and CDR2 SVGAGI (reference sequence).

The V and J genes are TRBV5-4 and TRBJ2-2, with 7 bases aligning to TRBD2. CDR3 length: 14 amino acids. Trimming took 0 bases from V and 5 from J; bases not matched to a gene: 1. Germline-derived CDR1 and CDR2 are SGHNT and YYREEE (reference sequence). Here the CDR3 reads CASSLGLATGELFF. Here the CDR3 DNA reads TGTGCCAGCAGCTTGGGACTAGCAACCGGGGAGCTGTTTTTT.

This chain links TRBV29-1 with TRBJ2-7; TRBD2 is a possible D gene (5 bases). With 3 bases removed from V and 0 bases from J, the gap between germline ends came to 21 bases. The CDR3 length is 17 residues. The germline V gene has CDR1 SQVTM and CDR2 ANQGSEA. CDR3 in amino acids: CSVEMGYWGETSYEQYF. For the CDR3, the DNA is TGCAGCGTTGAGATGGGCTATTGGGGAGAGACCTCCTACGAGCAGTACTTC.

J is TRBJ2-3 and V is TRBV16; 11 nucleotides agree with TRBD2. The CDR3 has 17 amino acids. The germline V gene has CDR1 KGHSY and CDR2 FQNENV. Trimming cost V 2 bases and J 6 bases; bases outside gene matches: 10. The CDR3 nucleotides read TGTGCCAGCAGCCAAGTCCTAGCGGGGGGCCCAAGGGATACGCAGTATTTT. Translated: CASSQVLAGGPRDTQYF.

This clone has just one count. This chain uses TRBV5-1 with TRBJ2-7, with 9 positions matching TRBD1. CDR3 size: 14 residues. V lost 1 base to trimming and J lost 2 bases; unmatched junction nucleotides: 1. Per germline, CDR1 SGHRS and CDR2 YFSETQ. The CDR3 DNA sequence: TGCGCCAGCAGCTTGTACAGGGGGCCCTACGAGCAGTACTTC. Residues: CASSLYRGPYEQYF.

The V and J genes are TRBV27 and TRBJ2-7; 8 bases agree with TRBD1. V lost 2 bases to trimming and J lost 3 bases; unmatched junction nucleotides: 0. CDR3 size: 13 residues. Germline V gene data show CDR1 as MNHEY and CDR2 as SMNVEV (reference sequence). In DNA, the CDR3 is TGTGCCAGCAGTTTAGGGACAGGCTACGAGCAGTACTTC. This codes for CASSLGTGYEQYF.

The CDR3 spells CASTKQGNYGYTF. As DNA, the CDR3 is TGTGCCAGCACCAAACAGGGTAACTATGGCTACACCTTC. The rearrangement joins TRBV28 to TRBJ1-2; D is possibly TRBD1 (6 bases). The V gene's germline CDR1 is MDHEN and CDR2 SYDVKM. Trimming took off 7 bases at V and 1 base at J, with 10 bases between the two ends. This CDR3 is built from 13 residues.

The chain combines TRBV5-4 with TRBJ2-3; 10 bases match TRBD2. This CDR3 contains 15 residues. Unmatched junction bases numbered 7, after V lost 5 bases and J lost 4 bases. Germline lookup yields CDR1 SGHNT and CDR2 YYREEE (reference sequence). The CDR3 DNA reads as TGTGCCAGCAGATGGAGCGGGGGGGCCGCAGATACGCAGTATTTT. This encodes CASRWSGGAADTQYF.

This chain joins TRBV19 and TRBJ2-2; TRBD2 matches 11 bases. The CDR3 sequence is 16 residues long. Per germline, CDR1 LNHDA and CDR2 SQIVND (reference sequence). The ends lost 5 bases at V and 4 bases at J; junction bases unmatched: 6. CDR3 residues: CASSLYLAGGTGELFF. The CDR3 coding sequence is TGTGCCAGTAGTCTATATCTAGCGGGGGGCACCGGGGAGCTGTTTTTT.

The V and J genes are TRBV19 and TRBJ1-2, with D perhaps TRBD1 (6 bases). The CDR3 runs 12 residues. Trimming took off 4 bases at V and 6 bases at J, with 9 bases between the two ends. Germline V gene data show CDR1 as LNHDA and CDR2 as SQIVND (reference sequence). The CDR3 spells CASSKQGHGYTF. CDR3 nucleotides: TGTGCCAGTAGTAAACAGGGCCATGGCTACACCTTC. The variable domain in full, with the rest retrieved from reference TRBV19 and TRBJ1-2, is DGGITQSPKYLFRKEGQNVTLSCEQNLNHDAMYWYRQDPGQGLRLIYYSQIVNDFQKGDIAEGYSVSREKKESFPLTVTSAQKNPTAFYLCASSKQGHGYTFGSGTRLTVV.

This chain links TRBV29-1 with TRBJ2-5, with a possible D match to TRBD2 (6 bases). The V and J ends lost 4 bases and 5 bases respectively, with 14 bases between them. The CDR3 spans 13 residues. Germline V gene lookup returns CDR1 SQVTM and CDR2 ANQGSEA. The CDR3 DNA is TGCAGCGTTGTACCGCCGGGGAGGGAGACCCAGTACTTC. This sequence encodes CSVVPPGRETQYF.

The chain uses TRBV2 and TRBJ1-4; TRBD1 might be the D (6 bases). Trimming took off 5 bases at V and 1 base at J, with 11 bases between the two ends. CDR1 SNHLY and CDR2 FYNNEI come from the germline V gene. The CDR3 consists of 15 residues. The CDR3 spells CASSMTRGTNEKLFF. The CDR3 DNA reads TGTGCCAGCAGTATGACCAGGGGAACTAATGAAAAACTGTTTTTT.

The V gene is TRBV9, the J gene TRBJ1-2; tentative D call: TRBD1 (6 bases). Germline values: CDR1 SGDLS, CDR2 YYNGEE. The CDR3 is 17 residues long. The germline V and J ends were trimmed by 2 bases and 4 bases, with 21 bases remaining between them. This CDR3 is CASSVATGPRGTYGYTF. The CDR3 bases are TGTGCCAGCAGCGTGGCGACGGGGCCGAGGGGGACCTATGGCTACACCTTC.

The chain is built from TRBV21-1 and TRBJ1-5; the D call in the table, TRBD1, was not verified against the DNA. TRBV21-1 is assigned pseudogene status. The CDR3 spans 19 residues. The CDR3: CASSKPTDRGPSSNQPQHF. The CDR3 nucleotides read TGTGCCAGCAGCAAACCTACGGACAGGGGTCCCTCTAGCAATCAGCCCCAGCATTTT.

The V call is TRBV11-2, the J call TRBJ1-1; 7 nucleotides agree with TRBD1. Germline CDR1 SGHAT, CDR2 FQNNGV. This CDR3 is 16 amino acids long. J lost 1 base, V lost 2 bases, and 7 bases had no gene match. The CDR3 nucleotides read TGTGCCAGCAGCTTATCTGGGACAGCCTCGAACACTGAAGCTTTCTTT. It yields the protein CASSLSGTASNTEAFF.

About this clone itself: The same CDR3 arises from other DNA sequences in this sample as well. J is TRBJ1-1 and V is TRBV7-2, with D unclear. The CDR3 extends over 13 amino acids. Trimming removed 5 bases at V and 1 base at J, with 8 bases between. CDR1 is SGHTA, CDR2 FQGNSA, per germline. CDR3 sequence reads: CASSLRQNTEAFF. DNA for the CDR3: TGTGCCAGCAGCCTCAGACAGAACACTGAAGCTTTCTTT.

The rearrangement joins TRBV6-5 to TRBJ1-6; D is ambiguous. This CDR3 is built from 15 residues. Deletions cut 0 bases from V and 6 bases from J, with 9 bases between. Per the germline V gene, CDR1 is MNHEY and CDR2 is SVGAGI. CDR3 in DNA: TGTGCCAGCAGTTACTCGATACAGCTTAATTCACCCCTCCACTTT. This gives the protein CASSYSIQLNSPLHF.

The rearrangement joins TRBV28 to TRBJ1-5; D possibly corresponds to TRBD1 (5 bases). Germline V gives CDR1 MDHEN, CDR2 SYDVKM. This CDR3 has 16 residues. V shed 3 bases and J shed 1 base, with 13 bases lying between them. This CDR3 is CASSFPGGGSNQPQHF. The DNA of the CDR3 is TGTGCCAGCAGTTTCCCTGGGGGGGGAAGCAATCAGCCCCAGCATTTT.

V and J are TRBV24-1 and TRBJ2-5, with 7 bases that match TRBD1. Trimming cost V 4 bases and J 5 bases; bases outside gene matches: 6. The germline V gene has CDR1 KGHDR and CDR2 SFDVKD. The CDR3 runs 14 residues. The CDR3 bases are TGTGCCACCAGTGACCCGACAGGGTTGGAGACCCAGTACTTC. It encodes CATSDPTGLETQYF.

This sequence joins TRBV4-3 and TRBJ2-1; tentative D call: TRBD2 (7 bases). Germline CDR1 reads LGHNA; CDR2 reads YSLEER. The CDR3 covers 19 residues. V gave up 0 bases and J gave up 0 bases, with 18 bases separating them. Here the CDR3 DNA reads TGCGCCAGCAGCCAAGATCTGATTGGGGGGGCCCTCTCCTACAATGAGCAGTTCTTC. Its protein product is CASSQDLIGGALSYNEQFF.

This clone appeared many times. This sequence joins TRBV27 and TRBJ2-3; 8 nucleotides agree with TRBD2. CDR1 and CDR2 from the germline V gene are MNHEY and SMNVEV (reference sequence). J lost 3 bases, V lost 6 bases, and 5 bases had no gene match. The CDR3 contains 14 residues. In DNA form, the CDR3 reads TGTGCCAGCAGGTCAGCGGGGGTGACAGATACGCAGTATTTT. Protein product: CASRSAGVTDTQYF.

V and J are TRBV9 and TRBJ2-1; possibly TRBD2 for D (6 bases). V lost 0 bases, J lost 5 bases, and 9 bases lay in between. The CDR3 sequence is 14 residues long. Germline CDR1 reads SGDLS; CDR2 reads YYNGEE. Here the CDR3 reads CASSVAGDNNEQFF. The CDR3 DNA is TGTGCCAGCAGCGTAGCGGGGGATAACAATGAGCAGTTCTTC.

V and J are TRBV2 and TRBJ2-5; 10 nucleotides match TRBD1. The CDR3 contains 16 residues. Trimming removed 3 bases from V and 4 bases from J; junction bases left unmatched: 8. The V gene's germline CDR1 is SNHLY and CDR2 FYNNEI. Written as DNA, the CDR3 is TGTGCCAGCAGTGAGCTGGGACAGGGGTGGGGAGAGACCCAGTACTTC. It encodes CASSELGQGWGETQYF.

The rearrangement links TRBV3-1 (or the pseudogene TRBV3-2) to TRBJ1-2; D is unclear. The CDR3 consists of 15 residues. Trimming removed 2 bases from V and 1 base from J, with 11 bases in between. CDR1 is LGHDT, CDR2 YNNKEL, per germline (reference sequence). The CDR3 sequence: CASSQSRQVNYGYTF. For the CDR3, the DNA is TGTGCCAGCAGCCAAAGTCGGCAGGTTAACTATGGCTACACCTTC.